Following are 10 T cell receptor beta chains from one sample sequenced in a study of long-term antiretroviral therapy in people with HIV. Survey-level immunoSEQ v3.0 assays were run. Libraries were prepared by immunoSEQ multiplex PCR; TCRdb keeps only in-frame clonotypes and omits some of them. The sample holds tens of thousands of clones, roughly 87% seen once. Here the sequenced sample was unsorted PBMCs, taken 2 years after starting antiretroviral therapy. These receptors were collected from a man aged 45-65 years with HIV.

The CDR3 nucleotides read TGTGCCAGCAGTTTATCAATGGGAATCCACGAGCAGTACTTC. Translation: CASSLSMGIHEQYF. The gene calls are TRBV27 and TRBJ2-7, with D unclear. Germline CDR1 MNHEY, CDR2 SMNVEV (reference sequence). The V gene lost 0 bases and the J gene lost 5 bases, with 11 bases spanning the gap. This CDR3 has 14 residues.

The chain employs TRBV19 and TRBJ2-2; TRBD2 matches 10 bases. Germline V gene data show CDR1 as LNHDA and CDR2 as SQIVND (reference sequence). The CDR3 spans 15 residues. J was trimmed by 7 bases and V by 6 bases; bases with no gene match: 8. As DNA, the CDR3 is TGTGCCAGTAGATTACTAGCGGGAATAGGCGGGGAGCTGTTTTTT. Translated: CASRLLAGIGGELFF. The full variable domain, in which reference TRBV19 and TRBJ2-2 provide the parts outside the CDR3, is DGGITQSPKYLFRKEGQNVTLSCEQNLNHDAMYWYRQDPGQGLRLIYYSQIVNDFQKGDIAEGYSVSREKKESFPLTVTSAQKNPTAFYLCASRLLAGIGGELFFGEGSRLTVL.

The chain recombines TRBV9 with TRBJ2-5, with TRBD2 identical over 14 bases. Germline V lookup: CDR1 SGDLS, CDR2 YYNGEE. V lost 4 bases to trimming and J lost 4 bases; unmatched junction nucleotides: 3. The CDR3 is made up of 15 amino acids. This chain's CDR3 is CASSTGTSGRETQYF. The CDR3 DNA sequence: TGTGCCAGCAGCACCGGGACTAGCGGGAGAGAGACCCAGTACTTC.

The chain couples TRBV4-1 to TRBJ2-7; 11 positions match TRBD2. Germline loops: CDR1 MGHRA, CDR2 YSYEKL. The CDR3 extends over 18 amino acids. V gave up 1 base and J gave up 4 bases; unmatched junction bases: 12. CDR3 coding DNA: TGCGCCAGCAGCCAAGGGTTTAGGCTAGCGGGGGGCGGATACGAGCAGTACTTC. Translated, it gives CASSQGFRLAGGGYEQYF.

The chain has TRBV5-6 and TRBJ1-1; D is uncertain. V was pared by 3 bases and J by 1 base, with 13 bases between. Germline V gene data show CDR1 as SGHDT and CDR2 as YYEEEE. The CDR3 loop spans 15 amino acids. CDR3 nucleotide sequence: TGTGCCAGCAGCTCCGGACTCATCCAGAACACTGAAGCTTTCTTT. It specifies CASSSGLIQNTEAFF. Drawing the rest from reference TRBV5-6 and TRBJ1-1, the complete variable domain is DAGVTQSPTHLIKTRGQQVTLRCSPKSGHDTVSWYQQALGQGPQFIFQYYEEEERQRGNFPDRFSGHQFPNYSSELNVNALLLGDSALYLCASSSGLIQNTEAFFGQGTRLTVV.

The CDR3 reads CASSLVAGGWLFF. The DNA for the CDR3 is TGTGCCAGCAGCTTAGTAGCAGGGGGATGGCTGTTTTTT. This rearrangement joins TRBV7-6 to TRBJ2-2, with 7 bases that match TRBD1. Germline V gene lookup returns CDR1 SGHVS and CDR2 FNYEAQ. Losses at the gene ends were 1 base for V and 13 bases for J; bases not matched to a gene: 6. CDR3 size: 13 residues.

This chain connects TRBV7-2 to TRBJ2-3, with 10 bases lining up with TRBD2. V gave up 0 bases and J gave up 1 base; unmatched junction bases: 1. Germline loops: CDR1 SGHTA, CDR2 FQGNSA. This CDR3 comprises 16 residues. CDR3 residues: CASSLALAGGTDTQYF. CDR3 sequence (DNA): TGTGCCAGCAGCTTAGCTCTAGCGGGGGGCACAGATACGCAGTATTTT.

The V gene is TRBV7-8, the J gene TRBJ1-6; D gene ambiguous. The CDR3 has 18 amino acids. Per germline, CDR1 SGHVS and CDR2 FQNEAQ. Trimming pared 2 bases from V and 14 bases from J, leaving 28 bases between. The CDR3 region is CASSLFLSSGPGYRALHF. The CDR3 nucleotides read TGTGCCAGCAGCTTATTTCTCTCGAGTGGGCCAGGATATCGGGCCCTCCACTTT.

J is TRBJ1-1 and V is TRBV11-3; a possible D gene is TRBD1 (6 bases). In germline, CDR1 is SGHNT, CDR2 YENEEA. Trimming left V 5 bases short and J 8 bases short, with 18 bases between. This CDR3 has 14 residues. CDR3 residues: CASSRVGGLGEAFF. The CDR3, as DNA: TGTGCCAGCAGCCGGGTTGGGGGCCTCGGCGAAGCTTTCTTT.

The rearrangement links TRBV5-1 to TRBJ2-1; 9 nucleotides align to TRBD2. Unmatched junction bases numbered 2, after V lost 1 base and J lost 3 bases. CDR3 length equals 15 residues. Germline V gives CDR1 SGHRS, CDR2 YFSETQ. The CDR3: CASSLSGGSYNEQFF. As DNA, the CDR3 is TGCGCCAGCAGCTTGAGCGGGGGGAGCTACAATGAGCAGTTCTTC.